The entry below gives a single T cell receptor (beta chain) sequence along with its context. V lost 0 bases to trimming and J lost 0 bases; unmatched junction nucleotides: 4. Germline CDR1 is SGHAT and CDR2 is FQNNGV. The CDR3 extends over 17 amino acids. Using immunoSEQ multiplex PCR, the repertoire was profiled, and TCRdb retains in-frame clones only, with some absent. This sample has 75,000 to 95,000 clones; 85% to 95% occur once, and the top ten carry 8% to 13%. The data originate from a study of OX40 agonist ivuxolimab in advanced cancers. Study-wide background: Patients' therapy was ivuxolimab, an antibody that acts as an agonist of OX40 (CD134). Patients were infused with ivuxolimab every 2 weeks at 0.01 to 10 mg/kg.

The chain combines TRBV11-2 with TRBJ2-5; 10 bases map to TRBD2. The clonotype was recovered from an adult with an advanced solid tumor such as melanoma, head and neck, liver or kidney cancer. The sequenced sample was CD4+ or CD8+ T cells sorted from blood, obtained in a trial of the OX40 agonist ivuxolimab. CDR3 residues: CASSLDLLAGDQETQYF. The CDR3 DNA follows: TGTGCCAGCAGCTTAGATCTCCTAGCGGGGGACCAAGAGACCCAGTACTTC.